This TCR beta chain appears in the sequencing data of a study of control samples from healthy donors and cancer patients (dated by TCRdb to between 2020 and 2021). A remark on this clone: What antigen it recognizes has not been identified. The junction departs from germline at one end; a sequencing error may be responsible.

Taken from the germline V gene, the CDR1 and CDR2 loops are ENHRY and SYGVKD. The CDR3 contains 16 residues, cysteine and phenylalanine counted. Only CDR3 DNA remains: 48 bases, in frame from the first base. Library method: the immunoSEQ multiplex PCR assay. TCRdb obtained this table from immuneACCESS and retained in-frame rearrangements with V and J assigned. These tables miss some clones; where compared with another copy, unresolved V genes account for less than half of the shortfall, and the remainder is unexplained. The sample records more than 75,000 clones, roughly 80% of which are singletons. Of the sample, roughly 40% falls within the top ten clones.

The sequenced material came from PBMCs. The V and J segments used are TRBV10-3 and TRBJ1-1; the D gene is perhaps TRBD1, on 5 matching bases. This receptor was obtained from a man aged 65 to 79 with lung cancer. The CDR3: CAISESLGVRNTETFF. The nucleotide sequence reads TGTGCCATCAGTGAGTCACTAGGGGTCCGGAACACTGAAACTTTCTTT.